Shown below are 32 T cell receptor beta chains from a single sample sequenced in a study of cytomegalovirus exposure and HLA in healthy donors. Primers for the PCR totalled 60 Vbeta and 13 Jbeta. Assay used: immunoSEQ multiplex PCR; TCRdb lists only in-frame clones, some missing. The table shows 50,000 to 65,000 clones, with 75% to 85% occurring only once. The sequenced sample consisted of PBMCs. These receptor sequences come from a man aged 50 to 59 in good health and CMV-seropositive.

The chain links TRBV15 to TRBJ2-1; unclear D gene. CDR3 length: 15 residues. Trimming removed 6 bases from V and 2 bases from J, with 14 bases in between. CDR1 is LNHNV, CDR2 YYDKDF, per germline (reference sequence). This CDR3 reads CATRRNKGAYNEQFF. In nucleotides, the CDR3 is TGTGCCACCAGACGGAATAAAGGAGCCTACAATGAGCAGTTCTTC.

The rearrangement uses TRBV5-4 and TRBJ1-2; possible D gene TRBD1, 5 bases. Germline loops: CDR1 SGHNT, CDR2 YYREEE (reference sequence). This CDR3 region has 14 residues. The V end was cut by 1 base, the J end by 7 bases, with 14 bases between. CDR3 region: CASSLTGVESGYTF. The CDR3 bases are TGTGCCAGCAGCTTGACAGGAGTCGAGAGTGGCTACACCTTC.

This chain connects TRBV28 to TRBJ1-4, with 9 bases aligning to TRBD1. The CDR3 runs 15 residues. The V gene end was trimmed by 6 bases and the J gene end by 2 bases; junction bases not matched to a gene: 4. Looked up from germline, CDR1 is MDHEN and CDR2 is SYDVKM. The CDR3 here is CASSTGGGTNEKLFF. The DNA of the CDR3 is TGTGCCAGCAGCACAGGGGGCGGCACTAATGAAAAACTGTTTTTT. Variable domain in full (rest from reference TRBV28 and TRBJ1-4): DVKVTQSSRYLVKRTGEKVFLECVQDMDHENMFWYRQDPGLGLRLIYFSYDVKMKEKGDIPEGYSVSREKKERFSLILESASTNQTSMYLCASSTGGGTNEKLFFGSGTQLSVL.

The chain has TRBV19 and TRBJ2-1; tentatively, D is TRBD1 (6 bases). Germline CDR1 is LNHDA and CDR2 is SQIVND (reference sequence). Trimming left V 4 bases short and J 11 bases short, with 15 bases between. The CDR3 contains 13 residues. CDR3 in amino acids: CASSKQGAMKQFF. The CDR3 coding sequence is TGTGCCAGTAGTAAACAGGGAGCAATGAAGCAGTTCTTC.

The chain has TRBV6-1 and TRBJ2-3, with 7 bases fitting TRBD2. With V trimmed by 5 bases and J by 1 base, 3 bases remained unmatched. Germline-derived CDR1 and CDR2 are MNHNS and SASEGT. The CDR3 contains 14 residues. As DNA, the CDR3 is TGTGCCAGCAGTTTCCGGGAGGGCACAGATACGCAGTATTTT. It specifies CASSFREGTDTQYF.

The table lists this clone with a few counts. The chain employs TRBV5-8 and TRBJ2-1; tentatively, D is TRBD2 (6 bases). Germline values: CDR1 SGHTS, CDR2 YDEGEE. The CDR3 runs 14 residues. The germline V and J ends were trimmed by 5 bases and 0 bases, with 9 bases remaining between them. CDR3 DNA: TGTGCCAGCAGGAGCGGGCCCTCCTACAATGAGCAGTTCTTC. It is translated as CASRSGPSYNEQFF.

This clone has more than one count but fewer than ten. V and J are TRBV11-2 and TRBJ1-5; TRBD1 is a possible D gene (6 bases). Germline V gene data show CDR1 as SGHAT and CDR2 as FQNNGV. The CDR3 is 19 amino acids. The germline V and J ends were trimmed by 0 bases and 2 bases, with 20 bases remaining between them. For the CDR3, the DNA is TGTGCCAGCAGCTTAGAGTCCCAGGGGCGAGATCTGGGCAATCAGCCCCAGCATTTT. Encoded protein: CASSLESQGRDLGNQPQHF.

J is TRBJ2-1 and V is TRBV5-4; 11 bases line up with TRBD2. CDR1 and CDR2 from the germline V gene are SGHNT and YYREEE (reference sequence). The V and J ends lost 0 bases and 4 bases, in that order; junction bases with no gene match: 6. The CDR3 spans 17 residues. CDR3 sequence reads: CASSLVLAGVLYNEQFF. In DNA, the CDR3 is TGTGCCAGCAGCTTGGTACTAGCGGGAGTCCTGTACAATGAGCAGTTCTTC.

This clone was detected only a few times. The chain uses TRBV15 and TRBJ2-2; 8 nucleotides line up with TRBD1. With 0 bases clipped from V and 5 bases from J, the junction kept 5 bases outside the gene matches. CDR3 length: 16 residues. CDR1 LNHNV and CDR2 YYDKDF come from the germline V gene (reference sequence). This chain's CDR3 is CATSRDQGAGTGELFF. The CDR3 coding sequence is TGTGCCACCAGCAGAGATCAGGGGGCGGGGACCGGGGAGCTGTTTTTT.

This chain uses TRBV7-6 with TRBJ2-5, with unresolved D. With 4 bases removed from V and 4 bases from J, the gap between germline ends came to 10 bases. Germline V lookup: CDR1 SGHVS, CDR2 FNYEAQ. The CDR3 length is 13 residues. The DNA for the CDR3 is TGTGCCAGCAGCTCCGTCAGTGGAGAGACCCAGTACTTC. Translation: CASSSVSGETQYF.

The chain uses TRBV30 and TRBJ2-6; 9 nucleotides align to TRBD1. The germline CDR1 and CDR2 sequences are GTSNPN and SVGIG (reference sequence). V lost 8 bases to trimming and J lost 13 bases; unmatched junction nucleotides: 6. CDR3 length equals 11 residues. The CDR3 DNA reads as TGTGCCCGAGGACAGGGGAAGGTCCTGACTTTC. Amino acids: CARGQGKVLTF.

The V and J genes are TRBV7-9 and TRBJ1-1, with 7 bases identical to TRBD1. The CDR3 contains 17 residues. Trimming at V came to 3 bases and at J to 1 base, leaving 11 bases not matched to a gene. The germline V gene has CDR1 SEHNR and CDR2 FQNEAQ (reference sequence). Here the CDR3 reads CASSLSPYRGRNTEAFF. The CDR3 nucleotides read TGTGCCAGCAGCTTGTCCCCGTACAGGGGCAGGAACACTGAAGCTTTCTTT.

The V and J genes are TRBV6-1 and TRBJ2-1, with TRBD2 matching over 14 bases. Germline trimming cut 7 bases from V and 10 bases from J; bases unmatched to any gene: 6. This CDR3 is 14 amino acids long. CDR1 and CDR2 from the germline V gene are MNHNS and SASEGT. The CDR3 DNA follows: TGTGCCAGCACCGGGACTAGCGGGAGAGTGGAGCAGTTCTTC. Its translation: CASTGTSGRVEQFF.

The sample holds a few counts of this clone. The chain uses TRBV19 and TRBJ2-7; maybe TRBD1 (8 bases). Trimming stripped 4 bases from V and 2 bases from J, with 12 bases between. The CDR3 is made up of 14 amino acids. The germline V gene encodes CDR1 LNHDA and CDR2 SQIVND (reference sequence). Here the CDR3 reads CASSNTGGAYEQYF. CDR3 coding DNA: TGTGCCAGTAGTAATACAGGGGGGGCCTACGAGCAGTACTTC.

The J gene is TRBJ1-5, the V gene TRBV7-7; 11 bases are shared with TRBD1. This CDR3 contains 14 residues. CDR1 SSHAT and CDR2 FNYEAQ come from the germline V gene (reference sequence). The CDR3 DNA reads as TGTGCTAGCGGACAGGGGGCGAGCAATCAGCCCCAGCATTTT. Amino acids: CASGQGASNQPQHF. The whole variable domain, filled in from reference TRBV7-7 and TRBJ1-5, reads GAGVSQSPRYKVTKRGQDVTLRCDPISSHATLYWYQQALGQGPEFLTYFNYEAQPDKSGLPSDRFSAERPEGSISTLTIQRTEQRDSAMYRCASGQGASNQPQHFGDGTRLSIL.

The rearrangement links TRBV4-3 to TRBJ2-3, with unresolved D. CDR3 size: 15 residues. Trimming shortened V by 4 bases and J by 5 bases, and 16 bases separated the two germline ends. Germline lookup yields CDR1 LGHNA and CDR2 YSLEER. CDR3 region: CASSRGPVQGDTQYF. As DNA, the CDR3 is TGCGCCAGCAGCCGAGGTCCGGTCCAAGGAGATACGCAGTATTTT.

The CDR3 nucleotides read TGTGCCAGCAGTTTAAAGCGACAGGGTTTCCCTGGCTACACCTTC. It specifies CASSLKRQGFPGYTF. The V call is TRBV28, the J call TRBJ1-2; TRBD1 aligns across 7 bases. V trimming: 2 bases; J trimming: 7 bases; junction bases outside the gene matches: 10. Looked up from germline, CDR1 is MDHEN and CDR2 is SYDVKM. The CDR3 has 15 amino acids.

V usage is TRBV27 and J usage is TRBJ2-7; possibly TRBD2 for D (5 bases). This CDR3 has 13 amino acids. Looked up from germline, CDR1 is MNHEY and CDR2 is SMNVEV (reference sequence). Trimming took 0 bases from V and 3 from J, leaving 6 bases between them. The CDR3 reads CASSLSGDYEQYF. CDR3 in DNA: TGTGCCAGCAGTTTATCCGGGGACTACGAGCAGTACTTC.

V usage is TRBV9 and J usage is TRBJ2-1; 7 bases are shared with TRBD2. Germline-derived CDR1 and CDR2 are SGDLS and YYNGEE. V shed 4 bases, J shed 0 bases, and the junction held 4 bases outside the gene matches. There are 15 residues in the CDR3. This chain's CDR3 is CASSIREVSYNEQFF. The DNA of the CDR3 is TGTGCCAGCAGCATTCGGGAGGTCTCCTACAATGAGCAGTTCTTC.

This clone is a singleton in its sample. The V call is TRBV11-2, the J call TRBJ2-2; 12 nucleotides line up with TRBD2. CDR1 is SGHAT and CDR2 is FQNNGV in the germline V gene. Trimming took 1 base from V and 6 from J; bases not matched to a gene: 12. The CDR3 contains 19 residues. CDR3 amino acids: CASSLAFLASGRGSGELFF. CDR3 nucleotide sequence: TGTGCCAGCAGCTTAGCGTTCCTGGCTAGCGGGAGGGGGTCCGGGGAGCTGTTTTTT. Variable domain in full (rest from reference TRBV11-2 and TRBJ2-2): EAGVAQSPRYKIIEKRQSVAFWCNPISGHATLYWYQQILGQGPKLLIQFQNNGVVDDSQLPKDRFSAERLKGVDSTLKIQPAKLEDSAVYLCASSLAFLASGRGSGELFFGEGSRLTVL.

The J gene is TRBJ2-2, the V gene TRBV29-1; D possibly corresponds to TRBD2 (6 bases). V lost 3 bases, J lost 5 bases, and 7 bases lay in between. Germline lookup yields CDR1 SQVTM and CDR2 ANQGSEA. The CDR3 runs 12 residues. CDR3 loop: CSVDGGTGELFF. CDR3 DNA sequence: TGCAGCGTTGACGGGGGTACCGGGGAGCTGTTTTTT.

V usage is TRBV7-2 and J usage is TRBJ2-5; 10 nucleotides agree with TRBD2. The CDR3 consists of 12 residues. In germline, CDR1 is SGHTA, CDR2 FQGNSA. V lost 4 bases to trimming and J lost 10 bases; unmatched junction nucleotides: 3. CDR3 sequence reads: CASSSERGGQYF. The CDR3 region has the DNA TGTGCCAGCAGCTCGGAGCGGGGGGGCCAGTACTTC.

The CDR3 sequence is CSAKAGRNHEQYF. As DNA, the CDR3 is TGCAGCGCCAAGGCGGGGAGAAACCACGAGCAGTACTTC. This chain uses TRBV29-1 with TRBJ2-5; D may be TRBD2 (6 bases). The J call is in doubt because the DNA end fits TRBJ2-7 better. Germline V gene sequence: CDR1 SQVTM, CDR2 ANQGSEA. The CDR3 totals 13 residues.

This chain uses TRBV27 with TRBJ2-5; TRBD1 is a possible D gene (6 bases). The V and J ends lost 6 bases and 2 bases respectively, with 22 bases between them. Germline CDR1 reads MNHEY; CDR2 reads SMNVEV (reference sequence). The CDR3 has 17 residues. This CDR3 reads CASSPWPGDGGQETQYF. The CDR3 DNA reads TGTGCCAGCAGCCCCTGGCCAGGGGATGGTGGGCAAGAGACCCAGTACTTC.

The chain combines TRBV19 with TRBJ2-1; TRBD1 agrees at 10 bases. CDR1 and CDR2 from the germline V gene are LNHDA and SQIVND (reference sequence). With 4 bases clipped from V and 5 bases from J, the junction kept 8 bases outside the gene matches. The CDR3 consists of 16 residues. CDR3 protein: CASSTGGTGVHNEQFF. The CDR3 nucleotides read TGTGCCAGTAGTACAGGAGGGACAGGGGTACACAATGAGCAGTTCTTC.

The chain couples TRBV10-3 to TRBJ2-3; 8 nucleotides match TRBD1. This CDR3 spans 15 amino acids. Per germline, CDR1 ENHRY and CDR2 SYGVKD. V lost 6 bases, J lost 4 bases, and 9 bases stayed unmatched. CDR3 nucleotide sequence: TGTGCCATCAGGTTGGACAGGGAAGGAGCAGATACGCAGTATTTT. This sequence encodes CAIRLDREGADTQYF.

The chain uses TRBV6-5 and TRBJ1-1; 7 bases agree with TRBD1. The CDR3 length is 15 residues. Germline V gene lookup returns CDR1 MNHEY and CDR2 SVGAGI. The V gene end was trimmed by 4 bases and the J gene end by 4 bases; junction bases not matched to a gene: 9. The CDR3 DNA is TGTGCCAGCAGTTTCGGAGGGGGCCCGTTCACTGAAGCTTTCTTT. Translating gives CASSFGGGPFTEAFF.

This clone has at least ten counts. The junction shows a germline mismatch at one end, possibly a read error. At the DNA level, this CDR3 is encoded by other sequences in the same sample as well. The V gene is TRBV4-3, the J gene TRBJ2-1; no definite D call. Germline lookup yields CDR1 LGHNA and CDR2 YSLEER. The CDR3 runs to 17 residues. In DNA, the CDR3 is TGCGCCAGCAGACAAGATCTGATCGTACTCATCTCCAATGAGCAGTTCTTC. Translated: CASRQDLIVLISNEQFF.

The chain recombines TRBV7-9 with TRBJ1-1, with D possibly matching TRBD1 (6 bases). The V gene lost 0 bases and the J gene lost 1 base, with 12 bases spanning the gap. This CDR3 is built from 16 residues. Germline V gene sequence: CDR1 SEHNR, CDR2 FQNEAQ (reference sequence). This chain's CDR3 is CASSLASGTPNTEAFF. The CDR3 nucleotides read TGTGCCAGCAGCTTAGCCTCCGGGACACCGAACACTGAAGCTTTCTTT. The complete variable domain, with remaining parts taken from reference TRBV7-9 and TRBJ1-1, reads DTGVSQNPRHKITKRGQNVTFRCDPISEHNRLYWYRQTLGQGPEFLTYFQNEAQLEKSRLLSDRFSAERPKGSFSTLEIQRTEQGDSAMYLCASSLASGTPNTEAFFGQGTRLTVV.

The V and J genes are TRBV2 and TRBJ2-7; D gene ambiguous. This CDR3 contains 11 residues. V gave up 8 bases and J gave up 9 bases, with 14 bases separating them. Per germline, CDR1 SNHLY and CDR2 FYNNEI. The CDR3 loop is CASLQNVAQYF. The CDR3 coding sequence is TGTGCCAGCCTCCAGAATGTTGCGCAGTACTTC.

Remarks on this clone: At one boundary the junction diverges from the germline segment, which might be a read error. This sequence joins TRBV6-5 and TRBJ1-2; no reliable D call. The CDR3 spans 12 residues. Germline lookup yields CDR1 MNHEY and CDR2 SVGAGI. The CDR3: CARSYSGGSSTF. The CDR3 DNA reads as TGTGCCAGAAGTTACTCAGGCGGGAGCTCCACCTTC.

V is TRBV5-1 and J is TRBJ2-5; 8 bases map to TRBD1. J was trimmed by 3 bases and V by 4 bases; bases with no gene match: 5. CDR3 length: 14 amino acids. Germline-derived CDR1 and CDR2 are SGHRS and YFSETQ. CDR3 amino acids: CASSLGQAKETQYF. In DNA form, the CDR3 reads TGCGCCAGCAGCCTGGGACAGGCTAAAGAGACCCAGTACTTC.